The clone carrying this T cell receptor beta chain was detected only once. What it recognizes is unknown. Profiling relied on immunoSEQ multiplex PCR, and the TCRdb table lists in-frame clones only, not all of them. The top ten hold about 0.057% of the sample, which has hundreds of thousands of clones, around 97% seen once. The record originates from a study of shared clonotypes between healthy human individuals. General study findings and limits: Naive subsets usually exceeded memory subsets in estimated richness.

The germline V gene encodes CDR1 SGHTA and CDR2 FQGTGA. The CDR3 contains 13 residues. V was trimmed by 4 bases and J by 2 bases, leaving 7 bases between them. The chain has TRBV7-3 and TRBJ2-3; no firm D call. This clonotype was sampled from a woman between 25 and 40 years old in good health. Sequences were obtained from naive CD4+ T cells sorted from blood. The subset is: CD45RA+ positively selected. This CDR3 is CASSSSPTDTQYF. CDR3 bases: TGTGCCAGCAGCTCCTCCCCCACAGATACGCAGTATTTT.